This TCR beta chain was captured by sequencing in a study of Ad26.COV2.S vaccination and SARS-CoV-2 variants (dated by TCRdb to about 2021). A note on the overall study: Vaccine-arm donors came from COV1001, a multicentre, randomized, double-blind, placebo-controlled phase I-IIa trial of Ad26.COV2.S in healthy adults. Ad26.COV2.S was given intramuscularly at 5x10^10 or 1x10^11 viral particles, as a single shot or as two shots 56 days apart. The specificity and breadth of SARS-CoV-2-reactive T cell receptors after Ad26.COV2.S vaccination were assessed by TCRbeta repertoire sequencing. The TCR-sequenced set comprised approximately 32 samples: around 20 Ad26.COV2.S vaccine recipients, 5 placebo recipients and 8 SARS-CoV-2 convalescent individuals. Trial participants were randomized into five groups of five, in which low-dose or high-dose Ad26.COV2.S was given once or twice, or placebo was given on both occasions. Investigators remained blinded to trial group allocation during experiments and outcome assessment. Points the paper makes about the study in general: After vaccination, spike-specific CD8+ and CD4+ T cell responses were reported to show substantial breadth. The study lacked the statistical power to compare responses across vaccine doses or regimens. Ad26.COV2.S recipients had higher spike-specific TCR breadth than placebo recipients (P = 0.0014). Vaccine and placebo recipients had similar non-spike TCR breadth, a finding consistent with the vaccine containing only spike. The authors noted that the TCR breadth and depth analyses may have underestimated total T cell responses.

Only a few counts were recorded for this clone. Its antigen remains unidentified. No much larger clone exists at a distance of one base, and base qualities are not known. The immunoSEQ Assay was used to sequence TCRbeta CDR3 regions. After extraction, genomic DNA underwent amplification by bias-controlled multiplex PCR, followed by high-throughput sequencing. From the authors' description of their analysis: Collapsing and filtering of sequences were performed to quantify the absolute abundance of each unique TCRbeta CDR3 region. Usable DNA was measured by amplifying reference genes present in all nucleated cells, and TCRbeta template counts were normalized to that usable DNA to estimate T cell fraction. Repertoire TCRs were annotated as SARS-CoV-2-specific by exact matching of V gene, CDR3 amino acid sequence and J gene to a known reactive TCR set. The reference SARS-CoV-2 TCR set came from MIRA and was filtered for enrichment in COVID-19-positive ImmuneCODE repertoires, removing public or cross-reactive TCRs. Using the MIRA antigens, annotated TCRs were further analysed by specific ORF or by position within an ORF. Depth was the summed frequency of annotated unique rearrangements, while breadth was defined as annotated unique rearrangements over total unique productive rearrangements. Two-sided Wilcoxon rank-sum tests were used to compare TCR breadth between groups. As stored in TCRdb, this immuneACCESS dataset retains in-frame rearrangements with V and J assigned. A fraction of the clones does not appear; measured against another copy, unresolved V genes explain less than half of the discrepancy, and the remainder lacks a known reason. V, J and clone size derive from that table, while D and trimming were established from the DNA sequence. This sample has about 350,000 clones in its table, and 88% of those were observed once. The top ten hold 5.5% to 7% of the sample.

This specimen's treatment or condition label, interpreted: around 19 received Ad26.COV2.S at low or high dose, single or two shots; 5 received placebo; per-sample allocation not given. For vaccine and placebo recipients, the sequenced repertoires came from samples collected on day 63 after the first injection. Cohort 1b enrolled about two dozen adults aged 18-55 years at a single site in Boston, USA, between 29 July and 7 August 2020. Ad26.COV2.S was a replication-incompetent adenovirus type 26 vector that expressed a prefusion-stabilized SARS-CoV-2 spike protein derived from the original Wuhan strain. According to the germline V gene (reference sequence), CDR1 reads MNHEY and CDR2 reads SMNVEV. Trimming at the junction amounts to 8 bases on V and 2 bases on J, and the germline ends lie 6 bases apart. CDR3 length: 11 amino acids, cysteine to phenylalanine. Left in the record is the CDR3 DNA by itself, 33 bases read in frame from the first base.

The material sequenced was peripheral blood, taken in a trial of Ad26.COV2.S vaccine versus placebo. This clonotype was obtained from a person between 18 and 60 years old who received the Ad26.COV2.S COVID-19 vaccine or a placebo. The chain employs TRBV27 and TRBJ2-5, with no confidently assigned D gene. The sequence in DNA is TGTGCCAGCGGATATCAAGAGACCCAGTACTTC. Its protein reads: CASGYQETQYF.